This TCR beta chain was identified in a study of blood T cell repertoires in COVID-19. Study details: The study drew acute and convalescent COVID-19 samples from the United States, Italy and Spain.

All enrollees were about 18 to 100 years old and from about 25 US areas. What the recovered Cohort 3 donors had was two negative PCRs, clearance, or symptom resolution. Per the study methods: Estimation of nucleated cell counts relied on the amplification of reference gene primers. TCRdb's copy holds only in-frame clones and misses some; the assay was immunoSEQ multiplex PCR. V and J calls plus clone size are reproduced from that table; the DNA served to infer D and trimming. The sample lists fewer than 250,000 clones, roughly 84% occurring once. This TCR was recovered from a woman between 25 and 40 years old who had recovered from COVID-19. The sequenced material came from PBMCs or T cells enriched from blood (not recorded which).

In DNA form, the CDR3 reads TGTGCCAGTAGCAGGGGAATAGGCAATCAGCCCCAGCATTTT. This encodes CASSRGIGNQPQHF. V gene TRBV19 combines with J gene TRBJ1-5; perhaps TRBD1 as D (6 bases). CDR1 and CDR2 (germline): LNHDA, SQIVND (reference sequence). The V gene lost 6 bases and the J gene lost 2 bases, with 11 bases spanning the gap. The CDR3 has 14 residues.